The clone carrying this T cell receptor beta chain was observed a few times. Its matching antigen is unknown. The CDR3 spans 15 residues. The germline gives CDR1 SGDLS, CDR2 YYNGEE. Trimming removed 2 bases at V and 0 bases at J, with 9 bases between. This entry is derived from a study of T cell repertoires in cytomegalovirus infection. Study as a whole: Used in the study were CMV epitopes, some recently identified and HLA-C-restricted, others well-studied and HLA-B-restricted. Notes on the study in general: Carriers of CMV and the relevant HLA type were discriminated by public TCR beta frequency.

TCRdb ran MiXCR on the reads and lists one entry per CDR3 protein. The sample lists tens of thousands of distinct CDR3 sequences; around 18% were seen once. The source is a human donor in good health (CMV status not recorded). Some clones in this sample may be carry-over from other donors' samples. The input for sequencing was CD8+ T cells from cultured PBMCs, taken from culture after CMV antigen stimulation. The J gene is TRBJ1-3, the V gene TRBV9, with D perhaps matching TRBD1 (5 bases). This chain's CDR3 is CASSVAGTSGNTIYF. The CDR3 nucleotides read TGTGCCAGCAGCGTTGCAGGGACCTCTGGAAACACCATATATTTT.